The clone carrying this T cell receptor (beta chain) was counted only a few times. The target antigen is unknown. This specimen comes from a study of blood T cells in healthy people across ages. At the level of the study: Template switching picked up about one barcoded beta molecule for each two T cells.

Alongside a J-beta primer mix, a sample-barcoded 5' primer served in a second PCR lasting about 6 to 12 cycles. Each of the cDNA molecules was tagged by a template-switch adaptor with 12 random nucleotides. Using its own MiXCR run on the 5' RACE reads, TCRdb lists one record per CDR3 protein. Counted here are 750,000 or so distinct CDR3 sequences, roughly 25% occurring once; the ten biggest clones make up 8% to 10%. The CDR3 length is 13 residues. Germline lookup yields CDR1 LNHDA and CDR2 SQIVND (reference sequence). V lost 2 bases to trimming and J lost 4 bases, with 8 bases between them. Study-level findings and limits: From one million sequenced T cells, diversity estimates were lower bounds.

These data also featured in a second study, about T cells of mothers and their children.

The chain uses TRBV19 and TRBJ2-5; no reliable D call. Sequenced sample: blood. This clonotype originated in a boy under 18 in good health. CDR3 loop: CASSIRFGETQYF. CDR3 in DNA: TGTGCCAGTAGTATACGATTCGGAGAGACCCAGTACTTC.